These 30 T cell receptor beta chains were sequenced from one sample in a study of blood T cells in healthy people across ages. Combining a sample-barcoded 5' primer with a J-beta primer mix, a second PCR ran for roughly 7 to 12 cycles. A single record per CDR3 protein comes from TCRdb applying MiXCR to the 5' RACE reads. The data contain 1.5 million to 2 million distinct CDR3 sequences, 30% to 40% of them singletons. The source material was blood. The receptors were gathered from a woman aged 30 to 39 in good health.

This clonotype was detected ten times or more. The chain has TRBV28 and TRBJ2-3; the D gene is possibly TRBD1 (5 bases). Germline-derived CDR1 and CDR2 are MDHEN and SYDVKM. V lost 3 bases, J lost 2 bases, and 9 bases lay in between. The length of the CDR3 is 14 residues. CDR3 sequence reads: CASSFTGVTDTQYF. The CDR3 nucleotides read TGTGCCAGCAGTTTTACAGGAGTCACAGATACGCAGTATTTT.

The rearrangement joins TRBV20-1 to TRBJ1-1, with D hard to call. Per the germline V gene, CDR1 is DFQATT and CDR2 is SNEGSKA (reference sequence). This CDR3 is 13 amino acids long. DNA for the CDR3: TGCAGACCAGGACCTAAAATGAACACTGAAGCTTTCTTT. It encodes CRPGPKMNTEAFF.

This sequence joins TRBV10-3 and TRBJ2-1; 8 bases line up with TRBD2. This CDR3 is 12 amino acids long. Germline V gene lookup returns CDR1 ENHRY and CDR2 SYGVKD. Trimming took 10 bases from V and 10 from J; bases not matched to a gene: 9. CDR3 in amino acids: CATRGVAGEQFF. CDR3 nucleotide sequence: TGTGCCACCCGGGGAGTAGCGGGAGAGCAGTTCTTC.

This chain's CDR3 is CATSRDSLGNSPLHF. CDR3 DNA sequence: TGTGCCACCAGCAGAGACTCCTTGGGGAATTCACCCCTCCACTTT. This chain connects TRBV15 to TRBJ1-6; D is unresolved. The V gene lost 0 bases and the J gene lost 7 bases, with 10 bases spanning the gap. The CDR3 extends over 15 amino acids. Per germline, CDR1 LNHNV and CDR2 YYDKDF (reference sequence).

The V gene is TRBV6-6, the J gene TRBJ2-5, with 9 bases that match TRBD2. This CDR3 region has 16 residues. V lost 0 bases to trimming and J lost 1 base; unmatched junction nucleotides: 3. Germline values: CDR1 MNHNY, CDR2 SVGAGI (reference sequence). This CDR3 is CASSYSMGLAQETQYF. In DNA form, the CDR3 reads TGTGCCAGCAGTTACTCGATGGGACTAGCCCAAGAGACCCAGTACTTC.

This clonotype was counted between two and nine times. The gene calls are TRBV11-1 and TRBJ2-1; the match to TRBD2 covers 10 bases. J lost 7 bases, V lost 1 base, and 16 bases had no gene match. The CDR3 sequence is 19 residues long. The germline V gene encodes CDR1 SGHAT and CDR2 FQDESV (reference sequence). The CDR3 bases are TGTGCCAGCAGCTTAGATTTGTTGCTAGCGGGAGTGGTAGGGAATGAGCAGTTCTTC. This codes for CASSLDLLLAGVVGNEQFF.

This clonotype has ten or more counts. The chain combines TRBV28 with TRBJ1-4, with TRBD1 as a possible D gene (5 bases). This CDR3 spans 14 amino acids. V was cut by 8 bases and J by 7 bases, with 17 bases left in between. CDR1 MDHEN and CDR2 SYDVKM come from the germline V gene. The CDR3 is CASGGLRAREKLFF. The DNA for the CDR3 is TGTGCCAGCGGGGGGTTGAGGGCGCGTGAAAAACTGTTTTTT.

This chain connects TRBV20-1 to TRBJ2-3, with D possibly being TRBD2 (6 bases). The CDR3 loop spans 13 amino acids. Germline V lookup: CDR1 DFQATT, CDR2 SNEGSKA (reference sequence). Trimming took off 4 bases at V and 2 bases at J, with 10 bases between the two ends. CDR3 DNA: TGCAGTGCTAACGAGGGACTCACAGATACGCAGTATTTT. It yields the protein CSANEGLTDTQYF.

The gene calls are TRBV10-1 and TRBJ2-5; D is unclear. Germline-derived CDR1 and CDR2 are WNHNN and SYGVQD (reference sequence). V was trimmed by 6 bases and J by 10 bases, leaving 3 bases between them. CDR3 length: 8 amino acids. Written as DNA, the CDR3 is TGCGCCAGCAGGGTCCAGTACTTC. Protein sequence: CASRVQYF.

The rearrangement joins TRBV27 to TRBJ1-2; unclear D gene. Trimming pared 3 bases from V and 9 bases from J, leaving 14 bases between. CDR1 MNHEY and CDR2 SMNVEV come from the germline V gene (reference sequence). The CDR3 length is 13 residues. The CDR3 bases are TGTGCCAGCAGTTTCATTGGGGATTATCGCTACACCTTC. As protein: CASSFIGDYRYTF.

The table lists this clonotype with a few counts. This chain's CDR3 is CATSRASGTDTQYF. CDR3 sequence (DNA): TGTGCCACCAGCAGGGCTAGCGGCACAGATACGCAGTATTTT. V usage is TRBV15 and J usage is TRBJ2-3; D may be TRBD2 (6 bases). This CDR3 region has 14 residues. Germline V gene data show CDR1 as LNHNV and CDR2 as YYDKDF (reference sequence). Trimming cost V 3 bases and J 1 base, with 8 bases left between them.

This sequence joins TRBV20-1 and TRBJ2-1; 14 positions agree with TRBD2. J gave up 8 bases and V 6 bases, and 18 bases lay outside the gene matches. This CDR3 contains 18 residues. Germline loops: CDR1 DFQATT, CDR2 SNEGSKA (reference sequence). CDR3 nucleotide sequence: TGCAGTGCCTCGAGACCGGGACTAGCGGGAGCTTTCTTAGATGAGCAGTTCTTC. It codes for CSASRPGLAGAFLDEQFF.

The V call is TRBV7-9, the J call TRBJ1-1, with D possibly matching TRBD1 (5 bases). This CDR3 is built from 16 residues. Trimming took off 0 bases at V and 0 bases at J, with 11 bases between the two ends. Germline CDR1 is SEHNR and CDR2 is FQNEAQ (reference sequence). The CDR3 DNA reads TGTGCCAGCAGCTTAGCGCCTCAGGGCCTGAACACTGAAGCTTTCTTT. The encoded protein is CASSLAPQGLNTEAFF.

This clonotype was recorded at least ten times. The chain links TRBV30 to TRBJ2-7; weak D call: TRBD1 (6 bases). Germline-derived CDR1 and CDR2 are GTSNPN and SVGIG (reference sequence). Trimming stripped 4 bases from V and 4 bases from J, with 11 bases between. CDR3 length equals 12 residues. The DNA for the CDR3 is TGTGCCTGGACCGTTACAGGGTACGAGCAGTACTTC. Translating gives CAWTVTGYEQYF.

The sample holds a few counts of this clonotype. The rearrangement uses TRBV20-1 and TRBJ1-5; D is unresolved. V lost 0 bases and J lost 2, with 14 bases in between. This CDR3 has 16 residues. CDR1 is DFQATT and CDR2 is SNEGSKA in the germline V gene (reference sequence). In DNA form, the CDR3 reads TGCAGTGCTAGAGATCTCCAGGCCCATGGCAATCAGCCCCAGCATTTT. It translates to CSARDLQAHGNQPQHF.

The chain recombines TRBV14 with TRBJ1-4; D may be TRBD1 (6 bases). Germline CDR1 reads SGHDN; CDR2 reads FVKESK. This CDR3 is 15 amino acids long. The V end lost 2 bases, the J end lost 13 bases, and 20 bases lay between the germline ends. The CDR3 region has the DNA TGTGCCAGCAGCCAATGGGGGCGCATCCCCGAGGGACTGTTTTTT. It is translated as CASSQWGRIPEGLFF.

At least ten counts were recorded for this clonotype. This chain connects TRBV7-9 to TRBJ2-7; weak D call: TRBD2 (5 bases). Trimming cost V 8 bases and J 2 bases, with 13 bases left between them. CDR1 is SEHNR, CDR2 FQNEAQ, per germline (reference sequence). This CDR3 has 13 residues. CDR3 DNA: TGTGCCAGCTCACCGGACTCCACCTACGAGCAGTACTTC. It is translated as CASSPDSTYEQYF.

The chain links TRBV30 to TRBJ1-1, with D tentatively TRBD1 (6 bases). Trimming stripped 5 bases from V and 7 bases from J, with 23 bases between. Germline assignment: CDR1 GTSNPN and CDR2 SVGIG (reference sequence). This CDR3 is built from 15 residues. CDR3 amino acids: CAWSFLGGELGEAFF. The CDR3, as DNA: TGTGCCTGGTCGTTTCTAGGGGGAGAACTGGGTGAAGCTTTCTTT.

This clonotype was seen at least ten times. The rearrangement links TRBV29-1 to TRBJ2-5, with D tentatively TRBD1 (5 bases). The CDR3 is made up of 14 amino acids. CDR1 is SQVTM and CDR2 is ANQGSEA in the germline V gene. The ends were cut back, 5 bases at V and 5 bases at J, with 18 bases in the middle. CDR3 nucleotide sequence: TGCAGCGTTACACCCTCTAAGGGGAAGGAGACCCAGTACTTC. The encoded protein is CSVTPSKGKETQYF. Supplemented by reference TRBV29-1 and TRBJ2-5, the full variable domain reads SAVISQKPSRDICQRGTSLTIQCQVDSQVTMMFWYRQQPGQSLTLIATANQGSEATYESGFVIDKFPISRPNLTFSTLTVSNMSPEDSSIYLCSVTPSKGKETQYFGPGTRLLVL.

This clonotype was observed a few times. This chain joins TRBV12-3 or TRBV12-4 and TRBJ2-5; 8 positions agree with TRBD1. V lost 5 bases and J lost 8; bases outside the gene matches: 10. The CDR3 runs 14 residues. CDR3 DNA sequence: TGTGCCAGCAGTAGCCAGGGGGCATACGTTACCCAGTACTTC. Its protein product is CASSSQGAYVTQYF.

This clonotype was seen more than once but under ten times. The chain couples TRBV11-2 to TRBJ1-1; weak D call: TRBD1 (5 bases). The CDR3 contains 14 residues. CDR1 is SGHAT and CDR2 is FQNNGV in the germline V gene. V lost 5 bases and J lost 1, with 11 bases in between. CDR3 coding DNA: TGTGCCAGCAGCCTACAGACAGCGAACACTGAAGCTTTCTTT. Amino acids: CASSLQTANTEAFF.

CDR3 sequence: CATSRNQDRGWGEQYF. CDR3 DNA sequence: TGTGCCACCTCCCGCAACCAGGACAGGGGGTGGGGGGAGCAGTACTTC. The rearrangement links TRBV15 to TRBJ2-7; TRBD1 agrees at 10 bases. Germline V gene lookup returns CDR1 LNHNV and CDR2 YYDKDF (reference sequence). The CDR3 is 16 amino acids. The V gene end was trimmed by 8 bases and the J gene end by 7 bases; junction bases not matched to a gene: 17.

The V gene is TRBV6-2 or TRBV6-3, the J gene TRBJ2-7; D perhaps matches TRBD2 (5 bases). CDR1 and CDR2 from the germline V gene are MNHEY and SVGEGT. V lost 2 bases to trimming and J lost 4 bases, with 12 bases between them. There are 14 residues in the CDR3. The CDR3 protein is CASSYERIHYEQYF. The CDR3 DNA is TGTGCCAGCAGTTACGAGCGGATCCATTACGAGCAGTACTTC.

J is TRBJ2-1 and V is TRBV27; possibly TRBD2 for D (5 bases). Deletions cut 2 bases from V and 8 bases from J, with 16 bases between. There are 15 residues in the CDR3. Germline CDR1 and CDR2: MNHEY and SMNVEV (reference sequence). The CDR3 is CASSLGGGHEDEQFF. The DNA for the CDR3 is TGTGCCAGCAGTTTAGGTGGAGGTCATGAGGATGAGCAGTTCTTC.

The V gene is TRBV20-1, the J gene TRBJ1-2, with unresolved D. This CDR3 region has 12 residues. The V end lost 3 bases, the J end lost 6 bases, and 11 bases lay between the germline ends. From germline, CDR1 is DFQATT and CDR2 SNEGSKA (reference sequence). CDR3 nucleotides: TGCAGTGCTAGTCCTCCAGGCCATGGCTACACCTTC. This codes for CSASPPGHGYTF.

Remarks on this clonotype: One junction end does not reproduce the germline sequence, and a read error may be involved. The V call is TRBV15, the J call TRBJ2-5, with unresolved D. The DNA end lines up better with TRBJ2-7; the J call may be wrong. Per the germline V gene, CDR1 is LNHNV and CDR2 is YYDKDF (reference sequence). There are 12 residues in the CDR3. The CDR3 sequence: CAASTEHYEQYF. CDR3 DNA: TGTGCCGCCAGCACCGAACATTACGAGCAGTACTTC.

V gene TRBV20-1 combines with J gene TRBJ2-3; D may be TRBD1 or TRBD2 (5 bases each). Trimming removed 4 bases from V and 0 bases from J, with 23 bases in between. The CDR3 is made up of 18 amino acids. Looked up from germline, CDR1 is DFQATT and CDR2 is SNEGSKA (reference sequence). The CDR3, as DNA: TGCAGTGCTACGAGAGGGGCAAAAGACACCTCTAGCACAGATACGCAGTATTTT. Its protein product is CSATRGAKDTSSTDTQYF.

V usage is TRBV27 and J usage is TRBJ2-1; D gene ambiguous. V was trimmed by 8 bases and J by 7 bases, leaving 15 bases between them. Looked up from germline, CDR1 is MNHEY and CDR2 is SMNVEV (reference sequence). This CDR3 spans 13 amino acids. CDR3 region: CASGPHSANEQFF. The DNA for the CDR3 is TGTGCCAGCGGACCCCATTCAGCTAATGAGCAGTTCTTC.

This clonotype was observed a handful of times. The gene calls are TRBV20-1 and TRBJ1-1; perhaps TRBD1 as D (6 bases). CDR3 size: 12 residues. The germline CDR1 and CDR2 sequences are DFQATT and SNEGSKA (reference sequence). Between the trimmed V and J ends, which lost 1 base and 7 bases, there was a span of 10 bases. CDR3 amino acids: CSARGGQVEAFF. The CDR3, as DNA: TGCAGTGCTAGAGGGGGGCAGGTTGAAGCTTTCTTT.

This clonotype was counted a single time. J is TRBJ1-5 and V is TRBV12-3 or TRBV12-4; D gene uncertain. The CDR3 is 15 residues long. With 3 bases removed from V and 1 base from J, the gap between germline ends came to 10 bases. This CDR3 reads CASSFDYSSNQPQHF. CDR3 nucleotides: TGTGCCAGCAGTTTTGATTATTCCAGCAATCAGCCCCAGCATTTT.